The clone carrying this TCR beta chain was observed a few times. This entry belongs to a study of CD8 T cells in ankylosing spondylitis. Each CDR3 protein is one row after TCRdb ran MiXCR on the 5' RACE reads. The data contain approximately 200,000 distinct CDR3 sequences, 9.5% to 15% of them singletons. Trimming removed 8 bases from V and 4 bases from J, with 9 bases in between. The CDR3 spans 11 residues. V gene TRBV12-3 or TRBV12-4 combines with J gene TRBJ2-7; D remains ambiguous. The clonotype comes from a male donor with ankylosing spondylitis or in good health (not recorded which). The source material was blood, either unsorted or a sorted T cell fraction (not recorded which). CDR3 loop: CASGWSYEQYF. The CDR3 nucleotides read TGTGCCAGCGGATGGTCTTACGAGCAGTACTTC.